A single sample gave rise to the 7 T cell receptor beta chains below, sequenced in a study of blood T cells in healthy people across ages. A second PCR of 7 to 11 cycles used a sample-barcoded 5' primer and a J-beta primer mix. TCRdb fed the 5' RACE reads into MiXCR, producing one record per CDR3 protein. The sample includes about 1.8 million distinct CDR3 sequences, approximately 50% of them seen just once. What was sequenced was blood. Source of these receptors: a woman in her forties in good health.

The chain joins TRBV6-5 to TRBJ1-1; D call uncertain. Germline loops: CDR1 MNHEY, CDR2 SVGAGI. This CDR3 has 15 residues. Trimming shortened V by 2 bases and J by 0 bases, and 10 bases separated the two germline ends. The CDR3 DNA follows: TGTGCCAGCAGTTACGGGGTCAGATTGAACACTGAAGCTTTCTTT. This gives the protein CASSYGVRLNTEAFF.

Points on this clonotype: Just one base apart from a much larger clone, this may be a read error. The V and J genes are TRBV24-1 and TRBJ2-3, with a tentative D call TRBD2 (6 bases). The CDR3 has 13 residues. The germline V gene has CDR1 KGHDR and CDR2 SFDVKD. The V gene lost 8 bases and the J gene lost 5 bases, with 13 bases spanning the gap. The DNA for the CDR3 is TGTGCCACCATACGGGGGATAGGAGATACGCAGTATTTT. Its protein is CATIRGIGDTQYF.

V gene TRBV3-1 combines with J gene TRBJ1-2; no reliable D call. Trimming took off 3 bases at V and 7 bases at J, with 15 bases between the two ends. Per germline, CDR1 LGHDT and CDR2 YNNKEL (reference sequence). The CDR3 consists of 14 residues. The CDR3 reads CASSHLPKEGGYTF. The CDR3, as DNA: TGTGCCAGCAGCCACCTACCCAAAGAGGGTGGCTACACCTTC.

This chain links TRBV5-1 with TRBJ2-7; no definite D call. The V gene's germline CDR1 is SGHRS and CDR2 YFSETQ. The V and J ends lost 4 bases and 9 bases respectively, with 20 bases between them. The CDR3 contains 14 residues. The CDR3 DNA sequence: TGCGCCAGCAGCACCGACCGACCTTCAGTCGGGCAGTACTTC. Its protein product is CASSTDRPSVGQYF.

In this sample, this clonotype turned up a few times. CDR3 sequence reads: CASSPSPGAFRTDTQYF. CDR3 nucleotides: TGTGCCAGCAGCCCATCTCCTGGGGCGTTCCGCACAGATACGCAGTATTTT. The chain carries TRBV5-5 and TRBJ2-3, with D perhaps TRBD1 (5 bases). V lost 4 bases and J 1 base, leaving 19 bases between the germline ends. The CDR3 is made up of 17 amino acids. Per germline, CDR1 SGHKS and CDR2 YYEKEE (reference sequence).

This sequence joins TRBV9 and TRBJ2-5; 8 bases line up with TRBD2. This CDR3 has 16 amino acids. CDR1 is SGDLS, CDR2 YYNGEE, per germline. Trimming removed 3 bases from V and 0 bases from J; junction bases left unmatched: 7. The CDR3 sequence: CASSATGGEYQETQYF. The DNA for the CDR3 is TGTGCCAGCAGCGCCACGGGGGGGGAGTACCAAGAGACCCAGTACTTC.

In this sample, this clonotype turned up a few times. In DNA, the CDR3 is TGTGCCAGCAGCGCGCCCCGGAGTGGGGCCAACGTCCTGACTTTC. Translation gives CASSAPRSGANVLTF. V usage is TRBV9 and J usage is TRBJ2-6; D unclear. This CDR3 is 15 amino acids long. Germline-derived CDR1 and CDR2 are SGDLS and YYNGEE. With 3 bases removed from V and 3 bases from J, the gap between germline ends came to 10 bases.